Listed below are T cell receptor beta chains from one sample, sequenced in a study of blood T cells in healthy people across ages. One entry per CDR3 protein, called by TCRdb with MiXCR from the 5' RACE reads. Seen here are about 900,000 distinct CDR3 sequences, approximately 59% observed once, and the top ten hold roughly 25%. Input material: blood. Receptors originate from a young man in good health. The CDR3 runs from the conserved cysteine through the conserved F or W. Fields, in order: CDR3 DNA, CDR3 protein, J gene, D gene, clone size, V gene, CDR3 length. The D gene is left open where the match is weak. The size field is filled for only some rows; it gives once, few, many or a size class.

DNA: TGCAGCGTTGAGGAGGGCGGGGGGGCCTACGAGCAGTACTTC
CDR3: CSVEEGGGAYEQYF
J: TRBJ2-7
D: TRBD2
size: -
V: TRBV29-1
length: 14

DNA: TGTGCCAGCAGCTCACTATTACAGGGGAGCTCCTACGAGCAGTACTTC
CDR3: CASSSLLQGSSYEQYF
J: TRBJ2-7
D: TRBD1
size: -
V: TRBV28
length: 16

DNA: TGTGCCAGCAGCGACCGCGTAGGTGGTACGCAGTATTTT
CDR3: CASSDRVGGTQYF
J: TRBJ2-3
D: -
size: -
V: TRBV7-9
length: 13

DNA: TGCAGCGGGTTAGGTGGCTCCTACGAGCAGTATTTC
CDR3: CSGLGGSYEQYF
J: TRBJ2-7
D: -
size: once
V: TRBV29-1
length: 12

DNA: TGTGCCAGCAGTCCTATCACAGGGCTTGGCGAGCAGTACTTC
CDR3: CASSPITGLGEQYF
J: TRBJ2-7
D: -
size: -
V: TRBV27
length: 14

DNA: TGTGCCATCAGTGAGGTCGGGGGGGCTTCAGATACGCAGTATTTT
CDR3: CAISEVGGASDTQYF
J: TRBJ2-3
D: TRBD2
size: few
V: TRBV10-3
length: 15

DNA: TGTGCCAGCAGCACACAGGGCCATAATTCACCCCTCCACTTT
CDR3: CASSTQGHNSPLHF
J: TRBJ1-6
D: -
size: few
V: TRBV9
length: 14

DNA: TGTGCCACCAGTGATTTGATCCCCGGGACTAGCGGGGGGGAGACCCAGTACTTC
CDR3: CATSDLIPGTSGGETQYF
J: TRBJ2-5
D: TRBD2
size: -
V: TRBV24-1
length: 18

DNA: TGTGCCAGCATCTGGGGGACCGAGCAGTACTTC
CDR3: CASIWGTEQYF
J: TRBJ2-7
D: -
size: -
V: TRBV6-1
length: 11

DNA: TGCAGCGTTGGGGATACGTACTATGGCTACACCTTC
CDR3: CSVGDTYYGYTF
J: TRBJ1-2
D: -
size: few
V: TRBV29-1
length: 12

DNA: TGTGCCAGCAGTCCGGGCCTCTCTGTAGGGGAGACCCAGTACTTC
CDR3: CASSPGLSVGETQYF
J: TRBJ2-5
D: -
size: -
V: TRBV11-3
length: 15

DNA: TGCAGCGTACGGACAGAGCTCTATGGCTACACCTTC
CDR3: CSVRTELYGYTF
J: TRBJ1-2
D: -
size: -
V: TRBV29-1
length: 12

DNA: TGTGCCAGCTCGCCATTCGAGGGACAGACCTACGAGCAGTACTTC
CDR3: CASSPFEGQTYEQYF
J: TRBJ2-7
D: TRBD1
size: -
V: TRBV18
length: 15

DNA: TGTGCCAGCAGACCTGCCGGGACACAAAATGAAAAACTGTTTTTT
CDR3: CASRPAGTQNEKLFF
J: TRBJ1-4
D: -
size: -
V: TRBV28
length: 15

DNA: TGCGCCAGCAGAACTGGGAGTAATCTCGCTGCCGAGCAGTACTTC
CDR3: CASRTGSNLAAEQYF
J: TRBJ2-7
D: -
size: -
V: TRBV5-1
length: 15

DNA: TGTGCCAGCAGCCAAGCAAGCGGGGGGGGCGATGAGCAGTTCTTC
CDR3: CASSQASGGGDEQFF
J: TRBJ2-1
D: TRBD2
size: few
V: TRBV4-2
length: 15

DNA: TGTGCCAGCAGTTACGGGACTAGTATCGGCAATGAGCAGTTCTTC
CDR3: CASSYGTSIGNEQFF
J: TRBJ2-1
D: TRBD2
size: -
V: TRBV6-2/TRBV6-3
length: 15